The 31 T cell receptor beta chains given below trace back to one sample, sequenced in a study of tumor-infiltrating lymphocytes in primary liver carcinoma. Germline DNA was also extracted, with blood RNA taken from unsorted whole blood. The researchers produced TCR beta cDNA from 500 to 550 ng total RNA with a constant-region primer. Construction of TCR beta libraries relied on three successive nested multiplex PCR rounds employing slightly modified ARM-PCR. TRBV1-TRBV30 forward and Cbeta reverse primers drove the first two approximately 11-cycle rounds. Each CDR3 protein is one row after TCRdb ran MiXCR on the multiplex PCR reads. The repertoire holds about 310,000 distinct CDR3 sequences, with around three fifths as singletons. The sequenced material came from peripheral blood. Source of these receptors: a woman in her twenties or thirties with primary liver carcinoma and hepatitis B virus infection.

The chain uses TRBV30 and TRBJ1-3; D possibly corresponds to TRBD1 (5 bases). V shed 7 bases and J shed 0 bases, with 16 bases lying between them. CDR3 size: 15 residues. CDR1 and CDR2 from the germline V gene are GTSNPN and SVGIG (reference sequence). The CDR3 region has the DNA TGTGCCTACAGGATTGGTTCTTCCTCTGGAAACACCATATATTTT. The encoded protein is CAYRIGSSSGNTIYF.

As for this clonotype: The conserved phenylalanine or tryptophan is not found at the CDR3 terminus, so this likely reflects a read error. V gene TRBV12-3 or TRBV12-4 combines with J gene TRBJ2-3, with TRBD1 as a possible D gene (5 bases). CDR3 length equals 14 residues. Written as DNA, the CDR3 is TGTGCGAGCAGAACGGGTGGGGCAACAGATACGCAGTATCTT. Residues: CASRTGGATDTQYL.

The chain uses TRBV2 and TRBJ1-5; 11 positions match TRBD1. Germline loops: CDR1 SNHLY, CDR2 FYNNEI. This CDR3 has 15 residues. Germline trimming cut 4 bases from V and 4 bases from J; bases unmatched to any gene: 3. The chain's CDR3 is CASSAGTGGNQPQHF. The CDR3 nucleotides are TGTGCCAGCAGTGCCGGGACAGGGGGTAATCAGCCCCAGCATTTT.

This chain connects TRBV4-3 to TRBJ2-7; perhaps D is TRBD1 or TRBD2 (7 bases each). The CDR3 sequence is 15 residues long. V lost 1 base to trimming and J lost 1 base, with 11 bases between them. Germline V gene data show CDR1 as LGHNA and CDR2 as YSLEER. The CDR3, as DNA: TGCGCCAGCAGCCAAGGGCAGGGGGGGTCCTACGAGCAGTACTTC. The encoded protein is CASSQGQGGSYEQYF.

This chain connects TRBV24-1 to TRBJ2-1; no definite D call. The CDR3 contains 13 residues. Germline V gene lookup returns CDR1 KGHDR and CDR2 SFDVKD. Trimming cost V 3 bases and J 4 bases, with 6 bases left between them. The CDR3 region has the DNA TGTGCCACCAGTGATATAGTTTACAATGAGCAGTTCTTC. Protein: CATSDIVYNEQFF.

The chain recombines TRBV20-1 with TRBJ1-3; 7 nucleotides align to TRBD1. The CDR3 is 14 residues long. J was trimmed by 3 bases and V by 5 bases; bases with no gene match: 7. Germline V CDR1 and CDR2: DFQATT, SNEGSKA (reference sequence). CDR3 sequence (DNA): TGCAGTGCTTACAGGGGCAAGGGTGGAAACACCATATATTTT. Encoded protein: CSAYRGKGGNTIYF.

Of note for this clonotype: An end of the junction does not agree with germline; a read error may underlie this. The CDR3 coding sequence is TGTACCAGCAGCTTCCTGGCCGGGGAGCTGTTTTTT. Its protein product is CTSSFLAGELFF. The chain links TRBV5-6 to TRBJ2-2; D is unclear. Looked up from germline, CDR1 is SGHDT and CDR2 is YYEEEE. The CDR3 runs to 12 residues. The full variable domain, its missing parts supplied by reference TRBV5-6 and TRBJ2-2, is DAGVTQSPTHLIKTRGQQVTLRCSPKSGHDTVSWYQQALGQGPQFIFQYYEEEERQRGNFPDRFSGHQFPNYSSELNVNALLLGDSALYLCTSSFLAGELFFGEGSRLTVL.

In its sample, this clonotype was seen a few times. Given a much more abundant clone one base away, this may be a read error. V gene TRBV6-5 combines with J gene TRBJ2-2, with D unresolved. Looked up from germline, CDR1 is MNHEY and CDR2 is SVGAGI. The CDR3 totals 13 residues. The DNA for the CDR3 is TGTGCCAGCCTCCGCTCAGGCACCAGGGAGCTGTTTTTT. Its translation: CASLRSGTRELFF.

This clonotype turned up a few times. The chain has TRBV28 and TRBJ1-5; 9 nucleotides line up with TRBD1. The J segment lost 5 bases and the V segment lost 5 bases, leaving 7 bases of the junction unmatched. The CDR3 runs 15 residues. Germline V gene lookup returns CDR1 MDHEN and CDR2 SYDVKM. CDR3 sequence: CASSTGQGYDQPQHF. For the CDR3, the DNA is TGTGCCAGCAGTACGGGACAGGGATATGATCAGCCCCAGCATTTT.

The chain links TRBV14 to TRBJ2-1; TRBD2 matches 12 bases. J was trimmed by 3 bases and V by 4 bases; bases with no gene match: 4. CDR1 is SGHDN and CDR2 is FVKESK in the germline V gene. The CDR3 has 16 amino acids. This CDR3 is CASSRPGLAGYNEQFF. As DNA, the CDR3 is TGTGCCAGCAGCCGGCCGGGACTAGCGGGCTACAATGAGCAGTTCTTC.

This chain connects TRBV7-9 to TRBJ2-3; unclear D gene. Germline CDR1 reads SEHNR; CDR2 reads FQNEAQ (reference sequence). The ends were cut back, 6 bases at V and 4 bases at J, with 8 bases in the middle. The CDR3 extends over 12 amino acids. CDR3 coding DNA: TGTGCCAGCAGTCGATCGTCAGATACGCAGTATTTT. This translates into CASSRSSDTQYF. Based on the CDR3 plus reference TRBV7-9 and TRBJ2-3, the full variable domain is DTGVSQNPRHKITKRGQNVTFRCDPISEHNRLYWYRQTLGQGPEFLTYFQNEAQLEKSRLLSDRFSAERPKGSFSTLEIQRTEQGDSAMYLCASSRSSDTQYFGPGTRLTVL.

This clonotype was counted once. This chain connects TRBV10-1 to TRBJ2-7; 10 bases agree with TRBD2. The CDR3 runs to 22 residues. Trimming removed 7 bases from V and 0 bases from J; junction bases left unmatched: 27. Germline V CDR1 and CDR2: WNHNN, SYGVQD (reference sequence). CDR3 coding DNA: TGCGCCAGCAACTACGTTTCAGGATTATCCTGTGGACTAGCGGCCAGCTCCTACGAGCAGTACTTC. It codes for CASNYVSGLSCGLAASSYEQYF.

As concerns this clonotype: This could be a read error, since a much larger clone is one nucleotide away. The chain employs TRBV6-5 and TRBJ2-2; 10 bases fit TRBD2. Germline V CDR1 and CDR2: MNHEY, SVGAGI. There are 16 residues in the CDR3. CDR3 sequence: CASSYGLAEPTRELFF. CDR3 coding DNA: TGTGCCAGCAGTTACGGACTAGCGGAACCCACCAGGGAGCTGTTTTTT.

The chain recombines TRBV5-5 with TRBJ2-2, with 9 bases lining up with TRBD2. This CDR3 has 17 residues. Per germline, CDR1 SGHKS and CDR2 YYEKEE (reference sequence). After removal of 0 bases from V and 4 bases from J, the junction contained 7 bases not matched to a gene. CDR3 region: CASSLAPGLAPTGELFF. CDR3 DNA sequence: TGTGCCAGCAGCTTGGCCCCGGGACTAGCTCCCACCGGGGAGCTGTTTTTT.

Points on this clonotype: A read error may produce the germline difference seen at one junction end. The J gene is TRBJ2-4, the V gene TRBV12-3 or TRBV12-4; either TRBD1 or TRBD2 may supply D (6 bases each). The CDR3 spans 16 residues. CDR3 DNA sequence: TGTGCCAGCAGTTTGTCGGGGGCGGTTTATTCCTGCATTCAGTACTTT. This sequence encodes CASSLSGAVYSCIQYF.

As regards this clonotype: This sequence may be a read error, since a much larger clone differs from it by one base. The rearrangement uses TRBV4-1 and TRBJ2-7; 7 positions match TRBD1. V lost 3 bases, J lost 5 bases, and 7 bases stayed unmatched. Germline V gives CDR1 MGHRA, CDR2 YSYEKL. This CDR3 has 14 amino acids. CDR3 sequence (DNA): TGCGCCAGCAGCCACCTTGACAGGGACCACGAGCAGTACTTC. This codes for CASSHLDRDHEQYF.

This clonotype was counted at least ten times. The V call is TRBV30, the J call TRBJ1-4, with TRBD1 matching 8 bases. V lost 7 bases, J lost 10 bases, and 8 bases stayed unmatched. The CDR3 runs to 12 residues. CDR1 and CDR2 (germline): GTSNPN, SVGIG (reference sequence). CDR3 protein: CASRTGKAKLFF. In DNA, the CDR3 is TGTGCCTCTAGGACAGGGAAAGCAAAACTGTTTTTT.

This clonotype occurred a few times. The CDR3 nucleotides read TGTGCCAGCAGTCAAACCCGACGAGAGGGAAATCAGCCCCAGCATTTT. It specifies CASSQTRREGNQPQHF. The chain employs TRBV5-8 and TRBJ1-5; D is uncertain. Trimming took off 5 bases at V and 4 bases at J, with 19 bases between the two ends. Germline loops: CDR1 SGHTS, CDR2 YDEGEE. The CDR3 totals 16 residues.

This chain joins TRBV4-1 and TRBJ1-5; TRBD1 matches at 8 bases. The CDR3 spans 16 residues. Germline CDR1 MGHRA, CDR2 YSYEKL. The ends lost 1 base at V and 3 bases at J; junction bases unmatched: 5. For the CDR3, the DNA is TGCGCCAGCAGCCAAGGCCCCAGGGGGCCCAATCAGCCCCAGCATTTT. Its protein product is CASSQGPRGPNQPQHF.

A note on this clonotype: Compared with germline, one end of the junction differs, possibly owing to a read error. The V and J genes are TRBV11-2 and TRBJ1-3; D may be TRBD1 (5 bases). Germline V gene sequence: CDR1 SGHAT, CDR2 FQNNGV. The CDR3 runs to 16 residues. The CDR3 is CGSSLVRQRLGNTIYF. The CDR3 DNA sequence: TGTGGCAGCAGCTTAGTGAGACAGAGACTTGGAAACACCATATATTTT.

Points on this clonotype: Just one base apart from a much larger clone, this may be a read error. The rearrangement joins TRBV14 to TRBJ1-1; D remains ambiguous. The CDR3 is made up of 14 amino acids. Germline V lookup: CDR1 SGHDN, CDR2 FVKESK. CDR3 region: CASSLPGMNSEAFF. CDR3 sequence (DNA): TGTGCCAGCAGCCTGCCGGGCATGAACTCTGAAGCTTTCTTT. The complete variable domain, with remaining parts taken from reference TRBV14 and TRBJ1-1, reads EAGVTQFPSHSVIEKGQTVTLRCDPISGHDNLYWYRRVMGKEIKFLLHFVKESKQDESGMPNNRFLAERTGGTYSTLKVQPAELEDSGVYFCASSLPGMNSEAFFGQGTRLTVV.

As concerns this clonotype: An end of the junction differs from the germline gene, which may be a read error. The chain couples TRBV5-1 to TRBJ2-3; TRBD2 agrees at 7 bases. The length of the CDR3 is 16 residues. Germline CDR1 SGHRS, CDR2 YFSETQ. CDR3 protein: CTSSLGPGLSTDTQYF. CDR3 coding DNA: TGCACCAGCAGCCTCGGGCCGGGACTATCCACAGATACGCAGTATTTT.

The chain couples TRBV29-1 to TRBJ2-5; D possibly corresponds to TRBD1 (5 bases). This CDR3 has 12 amino acids. Trimming left V 8 bases short and J 3 bases short, with 13 bases between. CDR1 and CDR2 from the germline V gene are SQVTM and ANQGSEA. The CDR3 coding sequence is TGCAGCATTGGACATCCCAAAGAGACCCAGTACTTC. It encodes CSIGHPKETQYF.

This sequence joins TRBV6-2 or TRBV6-3 and TRBJ2-1; the D call may be TRBD1 or TRBD2 (5 bases each). CDR3 length: 18 residues. CDR1 is MNHEY, CDR2 SVGEGT, per germline. Trimming stripped 2 bases from V and 7 bases from J, with 24 bases between. The DNA of the CDR3 is TGTGCCAGCAGTTACCCCTTACTAGGAAGGGGATACAGGAATGAGCAGTTCTTC. Protein: CASSYPLLGRGYRNEQFF.

The rearrangement uses TRBV11-2 and TRBJ2-7, with D possibly matching TRBD2 (5 bases). CDR1 is SGHAT, CDR2 FQNNGV, per germline. There are 14 residues in the CDR3. Trimming shortened V by 7 bases and J by 8 bases, and 21 bases separated the two germline ends. CDR3 residues: CASTLWIPDGKQYF. In DNA form, the CDR3 reads TGTGCCAGCACCTTGTGGATTCCTGACGGGAAGCAGTACTTC.

Points on this clonotype: A much larger clone lies one base from this, so it may be a read error. The V and J genes are TRBV12-3 or TRBV12-4 and TRBJ2-5, with D unclear. This CDR3 comprises 14 residues. Between the trimmed V and J ends, which lost 5 bases and 4 bases, there was a span of 14 bases. Here the CDR3 DNA reads TGTGCCAGCAGTCTCACCGCGATCAGAGAGACCCAGTACTTC. Amino acids: CASSLTAIRETQYF.

A note on this clonotype: A read error may explain this, as a much larger clone is one base away. The chain joins TRBV6-6 to TRBJ2-7; D possibly corresponds to TRBD2 (5 bases). The germline gives CDR1 MNHNY, CDR2 SVGAGI (reference sequence). The CDR3 consists of 14 residues. The CDR3 region has the DNA TGTGCCAGCAGGCGAGGGAAAGGGAGCTACGGGCAGTACTTC. Protein product: CASRRGKGSYGQYF.

This clonotype was recorded at least ten times. This rearrangement joins TRBV11-1 to TRBJ2-1, with D perhaps TRBD2 (5 bases). Germline CDR1 is SGHAT and CDR2 is FQDESV (reference sequence). The CDR3 has 14 residues. Trimming removed 5 bases at V and 8 bases at J, with 16 bases between. The CDR3 loop is CASSPQTGVDEQFF. The DNA of the CDR3 is TGTGCCAGCAGCCCACAAACCGGGGTGGATGAGCAGTTCTTC.

Regarding this clonotype: The junction differs from germline at one of its ends, possibly a read error. J is TRBJ2-7 and V is TRBV4-2, with a possible D match to TRBD2 (6 bases). Germline V CDR1 and CDR2: LGHNA, YNFKEQ. CDR3 size: 15 residues. In DNA form, the CDR3 reads TGTGCCAGCTGCCAAGGGCCGGGGACTTACTACGAGCAGTACTTC. Protein: CASCQGPGTYYEQYF.

Points on this clonotype: A read error may be the cause here, since a much bigger clone is one base away. The rearrangement uses TRBV6-5 and TRBJ2-3; 9 positions match TRBD2. Germline V CDR1 and CDR2: MNHEY, SVGAGI. The CDR3 extends over 18 amino acids. CDR3 loop: CATSSPSYTSGSTDTQYF. The DNA of the CDR3 is TGTGCCACCAGTTCGCCTTCCTATACTAGCGGGAGCACAGATACGCAGTATTTT.

To note about this clonotype: Possible read error: a much larger clone is one base away. The missing conserved phenylalanine or tryptophan at the end of this CDR3 makes a read error likely. The chain carries TRBV4-3 and TRBJ2-5; no clear D gene. Between the trimmed V and J ends, which lost 0 bases and 4 bases, there was a span of 9 bases. This CDR3 has 14 residues. The V gene's germline CDR1 is LGHNA and CDR2 YSLEER. The CDR3 DNA reads TGCGCCAGCAGCCAAGATCACCAGTCAGAGACCCAGTACTCC. The encoded protein is CASSQDHQSETQYS.